This T cell receptor (beta chain) was identified during a study of patients and donors after allogeneic stem cell transplantation (dated by TCRdb to 2020 to 2022). The library was obtained by RT-PCR. Sequenced using a NextSeq 550. The public reads were reprocessed in TCRdb via fastp at Q25 and MiXCR, keeping in-frame beta chains. Identical CDR3 protein sequences are pooled into one entry, listed with their most common genes and DNA. Across this sample there are 150,000 to 200,000 distinct CDR3 sequences, with about 29% seen only once. The top ten constitute approximately 3.5% of the sample. The germline V gene encodes CDR1 SQVTM and CDR2 ANQGSEA. V is cut back by 7 bases and J by 4 bases, with 3 bases in the junction unmatched. The CDR3 contains 12 residues, cysteine and phenylalanine counted. Only the CDR3 DNA is retained, 36 bases long and in frame from the first base. On this clonotype: There is no known antigen for this receptor. The sample holds no much larger clone one base away, and base qualities are not on file.

The clonotype originates from a human donor who was either an allogeneic HSCT recipient or a stem cell or donor lymphocyte infusion donor (not recorded which). It is not recorded whose cells these are; they may come from a transplant donor. In this chain, TRBV29-1 is recombined with TRBJ1-1; TRBD1 matches 10 bases in the middle. The source material was blood, either unsorted or a sorted T cell fraction (not recorded which). The CDR3 has the sequence CSETGGVTEAFF. In nucleotides, the sequence is TGCAGCGAGACAGGGGGCGTCACTGAAGCTTTCTTT.